The rows below give T cell receptor beta chains drawn from one sample of a study of identical twins. TCRdb ran MiXCR on the 5' RACE reads and lists one entry per CDR3 protein. The repertoire holds some 560,000 distinct CDR3 sequences, with roughly 9.9% as singletons. This same sample was also part of a study on yellow fever vaccine responses in identical twins.

Input material: PBMCs. The receptors derive from a woman aged 18-35 years in good health. Both conserved end residues are part of each CDR3. D genes are given only for firm matches. Clone size is not always given. Where it is, it says once, few, many or a class for expanded clones.

j_call d_call clone_size v_call cdr3_aa cdr3_nt
TRBJ2-1 . few TRBV3-1 CASSPTPGLNNEQFF TGTGCCAGCAGCCCAACACCGGGCCTAAACAATGAGCAGTTCTTC
TRBJ2-7 TRBD1 . TRBV3-1 CASTQVATGTATYEQYF TGTGCCAGCACCCAAGTGGCAACGGGGACAGCAACTTACGAGCAGTACTTC
TRBJ1-1 . many TRBV27 CASSWTEAFF TGTGCCAGCAGTTGGACTGAAGCTTTCTTT
TRBJ1-1 . few TRBV9 CASSVVGTPNTEAFF TGTGCCAGCAGCGTAGTGGGGACACCGAACACTGAAGCTTTCTTT
TRBJ1-1 . . TRBV7-9 CASSLKGVAFF TGTGCCAGCAGCTTGAAGGGGGTAGCTTTCTTT
TRBJ2-3 TRBD2 many TRBV6-4 CATRETSGSTDTQYF TGTGCCACCAGGGAGACTAGCGGGAGCACAGATACGCAGTATTTT
TRBJ2-1 . . TRBV11-2 CATTLERSSYNEQFF TGTGCCACCACCCTCGAGAGGAGCTCCTACAATGAGCAGTTCTTC
TRBJ2-3 . . TRBV4-1 CSSSQEAVNRDTQYF TGCTCCAGCAGCCAAGAAGCGGTCAACAGGGATACGCAGTATTTT
TRBJ2-3 . . TRBV7-8 CASSLGAATDTQYF TGTGCCAGCAGCTTAGGAGCGGCGACAGATACGCAGTATTTT
TRBJ2-1 . . TRBV12-3/TRBV12-4 CASSLGRDSLSYNEQFF TGTGCCAGCAGTCTTGGTCGAGACAGCCTCTCCTACAATGAGCAGTTCTTC
TRBJ2-7 . few TRBV20-1 CSATKTEDEQYF TGCAGTGCCACCAAGACTGAGGACGAGCAGTACTTC
TRBJ2-3 TRBD2 few TRBV20-1 CSARVLAGGTDTQYF TGCAGTGCTAGAGTACTAGCGGGAGGGACAGATACGCAGTATTTT
TRBJ2-2 . . TRBV7-3 CASSSEHTGELFF TGTGCCAGCAGCTCAGAACACACCGGGGAGCTGTTTTTT
TRBJ2-4 . few TRBV13 CASSFDGGLAKNIQYF TGTGCCAGCAGCTTTGACGGGGGTCTAGCCAAAAACATTCAGTACTTC
TRBJ2-6 . few TRBV5-1 CACSYSQGQPSGANVLTF TGCGCCTGCAGCTACTCTCAAGGACAACCCTCTGGGGCCAACGTCCTGACTTTC
TRBJ1-6 . many TRBV20-1 CSARVSNSYNSPLHF TGCAGTGCTAGGGTGTCTAACTCCTATAATTCACCCCTCCACTTT
TRBJ2-3 . few TRBV30 CAWSTLAGGTDTQYF TGTGCCTGGAGTACCCTGGCGGGCGGCACAGATACGCAGTATTTT
TRBJ2-3 TRBD2 . TRBV2 CASTKGPAGGDNTQYF TGTGCCAGCACCAAAGGCCCAGCGGGGGGGGATAATACGCAGTATTTT
TRBJ1-3 . many TRBV7-2 CASSLGTGNTIYF TGTGCCAGCAGCTTAGGCACTGGAAACACCATATATTTT
TRBJ2-7 TRBD2 few TRBV6-1 CASSPGLAGFYEQYF TGTGCCAGCAGCCCAGGACTAGCGGGATTTTACGAGCAGTACTTC
TRBJ2-2 TRBD2 many TRBV12-3/TRBV12-4 CASNPSGVRELFF TGTGCCAGCAATCCCAGCGGGGTACGGGAGCTGTTTTTT
TRBJ2-1 TRBD2 . TRBV28 CASSLFRALAGGNEQFF TGTGCCAGCAGTTTATTCCGGGCACTAGCGGGGGGCAATGAGCAGTTCTTC
TRBJ2-3 . many TRBV12-3/TRBV12-4 CASTKRASGTDTQYF TGTGCCAGCACGAAGAGGGCTAGCGGCACAGATACGCAGTATTTT
TRBJ2-4 TRBD2 few TRBV20-1 CSASVGAGGPAPSF TGCAGTGCTAGCGTGGGAGCGGGAGGGCCCGCTCCCAGCTTC
TRBJ1-2 . few TRBV6-4 CASSESEPIYGYTF TGTGCCAGCAGTGAGTCGGAACCTATCTATGGCTACACCTTC
TRBJ2-1 . many TRBV21-1 CASSARQGSSYNEQFF TGTGCCAGCAGCGCACGACAGGGTAGCTCCTACAATGAGCAGTTCTTC